This T cell receptor (beta chain) was found in a study of OX40 agonist ivuxolimab in advanced cancers. On the study more broadly: Ivuxolimab is a fully human IgG2 antibody that activates OX40 (CD134). Antecedent anti-PD-1, anti-PD-L1 or anti-CTLA-4 therapy was permissible, with about 40% having received some. Study-level points and caveats: Among some nonresponders, normalized T-cell clonal expansion was also low.

Deletions cut 0 bases from V and 7 bases from J, with 7 bases between. There are 13 residues in the CDR3. The germline V gene encodes CDR1 SGHDN and CDR2 FVKESK. Points on this clone: What it binds is not known.

Assay used: immunoSEQ multiplex PCR; TCRdb lists only in-frame clones, some missing. The sample lists under 65,000 clones, about 85% occurring once. Source: CD4+ or CD8+ T cells sorted from blood, taken in a trial of the OX40 agonist ivuxolimab. The sequence was obtained from an adult with an advanced solid tumor such as melanoma, head and neck, liver or kidney cancer. The V and J genes are TRBV14 and TRBJ2-1; no clear D gene. The CDR3 spells CASSQDGPNEQFF. Written as DNA, the CDR3 is TGTGCCAGCAGCCAAGATGGGCCTAATGAGCAGTTCTTC.